Reported below is one TCR beta chain. The method was immunoSEQ multiplex PCR; TCRdb's version includes in-frame clones alone and lacks a portion of them. Here the sample spans tens of thousands of clones, 88% being singletons. The ends were cut back, 3 bases at V and 1 base at J, with 13 bases in the middle. The CDR3 runs to 15 residues. The germline V gene encodes CDR1 SGHTA and CDR2 FQGNSA. This entry comes from a study of OX40 agonist ivuxolimab in advanced cancers. The chain couples TRBV7-2 to TRBJ2-7; tentatively, D is TRBD2 (7 bases). The TCR was taken from an adult with an advanced solid tumor such as melanoma, head and neck, liver or kidney cancer. The input for sequencing was CD4+ or CD8+ T cells sorted from blood, taken in a trial of the OX40 agonist ivuxolimab. This chain's CDR3 is CASSFQGGGSYEQYF. The DNA of the CDR3 is TGTGCCAGCAGCTTTCAGGGAGGGGGGTCCTACGAGCAGTACTTC. The variable domain in full, completed from reference TRBV7-2 and TRBJ2-7, reads GAGVSQSPSNKVTEKGKDVELRCDPISGHTALYWYRQSLGQGLEFLIYFQGNSAPDKSGLPSDRFSAERTGGSVSTLTIQRTQQEDSAVYLCASSFQGGGSYEQYFGPGTRLTVT.